This T cell receptor (beta chain) was observed in a study of T cells in narcolepsy. On this clone itself: As yet, its antigen is unknown.

Study-level results: Healthy controls reportedly lacked the autoreactive clonotypes serially found in patients' blood.

Assay: immunoSEQ multiplex PCR; the TCRdb copy retains only in-frame clones and omits some. The table has over 25,000 clones, 75% to 90% seen once. The TCR was taken from a human donor with narcolepsy. The sequenced sample consisted of CD45RA- memory CD4+ T cells from PBMCs.

CDR3 DNA: TGTGCCAGCAGTGAAGCGCTCCCTGGATTCCTGGCCCTGAACACTGAAGCTTTCTTT. This encodes CASSEALPGFLALNTEAFF. This rearrangement joins TRBV6-1 to TRBJ1-1; D gene ambiguous. The germline V and J ends were trimmed by 0 bases and 0 bases, with 20 bases remaining between them. Germline assignment: CDR1 MNHNS and CDR2 SASEGT. This CDR3 is 19 amino acids long.